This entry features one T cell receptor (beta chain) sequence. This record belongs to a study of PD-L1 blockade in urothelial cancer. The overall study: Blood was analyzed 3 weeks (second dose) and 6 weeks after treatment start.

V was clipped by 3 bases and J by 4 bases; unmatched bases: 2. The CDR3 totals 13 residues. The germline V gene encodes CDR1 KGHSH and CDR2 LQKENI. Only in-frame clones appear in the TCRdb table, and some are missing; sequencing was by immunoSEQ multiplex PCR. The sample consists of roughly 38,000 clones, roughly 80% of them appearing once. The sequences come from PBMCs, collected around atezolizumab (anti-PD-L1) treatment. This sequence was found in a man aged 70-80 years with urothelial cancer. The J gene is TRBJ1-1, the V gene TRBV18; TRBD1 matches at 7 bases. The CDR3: CASSPTGPTEAFF. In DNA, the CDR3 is TGTGCCAGCTCACCGACAGGGCCCACTGAAGCTTTCTTT.